The present T cell receptor (beta chain) was sequenced within a study of shared clonotypes between healthy human individuals. Study summary: Used for every donor were three CD4 naive, three CD4 memory, two CD8 naive and one CD8 memory plate. Study-wide findings and caveats: Non-shared clonotypes showed lower generation probabilities than clonotypes common to all four donors.

This clone was counted only a few times. No antigen is known for it. Every immunoSEQ plate was one replicate of a subset's evenly spread DNA. Clones were sequenced by immunoSEQ multiplex PCR, and TCRdb holds only the in-frame ones, with some missing. The data contain millions of clones, approximately 92% of them singletons. This CDR3 is 11 amino acids long. Germline V CDR1 and CDR2: SNHLY, FYNNEI. V dropped 7 bases and J dropped 3 bases, with 6 bases sitting between them. Naive CD4+ cells were CD45RA-selected; the remaining cells were memory. The receptor was derived from a man aged 18 to 29 in good health. Material: naive CD4+ T cells sorted from blood. The subset: CD45RA+ positively selected. V gene TRBV2 combines with J gene TRBJ1-2, with D uncertain. CDR3 amino acids: CASKRDYGYTF. CDR3 nucleotide sequence: TGTGCCAGCAAGAGAGACTATGGCTACACCTTC. Full variable domain (rest looked up from reference TRBV2 and TRBJ1-2): EPEVTQTPSHQVTQMGQEVILRCVPISNHLYFYWYRQILGQKVEFLVSFYNNEISEKSEIFDDQFSVERPDGSNFTLKIRSTKLEDSAMYFCASKRDYGYTFGSGTRLTVV.